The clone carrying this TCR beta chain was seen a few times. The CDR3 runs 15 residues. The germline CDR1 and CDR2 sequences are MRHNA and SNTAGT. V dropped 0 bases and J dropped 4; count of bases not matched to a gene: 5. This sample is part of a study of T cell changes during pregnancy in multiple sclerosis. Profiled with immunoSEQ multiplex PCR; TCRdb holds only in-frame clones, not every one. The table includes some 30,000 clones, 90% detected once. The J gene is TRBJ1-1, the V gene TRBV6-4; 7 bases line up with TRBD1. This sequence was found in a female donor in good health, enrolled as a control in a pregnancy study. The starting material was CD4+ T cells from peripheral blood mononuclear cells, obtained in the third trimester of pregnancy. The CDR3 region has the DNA TGTGCCAGCAGTGACTCAATCAGGGGGAGCACTGAAGCTTTCTTT. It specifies CASSDSIRGSTEAFF.